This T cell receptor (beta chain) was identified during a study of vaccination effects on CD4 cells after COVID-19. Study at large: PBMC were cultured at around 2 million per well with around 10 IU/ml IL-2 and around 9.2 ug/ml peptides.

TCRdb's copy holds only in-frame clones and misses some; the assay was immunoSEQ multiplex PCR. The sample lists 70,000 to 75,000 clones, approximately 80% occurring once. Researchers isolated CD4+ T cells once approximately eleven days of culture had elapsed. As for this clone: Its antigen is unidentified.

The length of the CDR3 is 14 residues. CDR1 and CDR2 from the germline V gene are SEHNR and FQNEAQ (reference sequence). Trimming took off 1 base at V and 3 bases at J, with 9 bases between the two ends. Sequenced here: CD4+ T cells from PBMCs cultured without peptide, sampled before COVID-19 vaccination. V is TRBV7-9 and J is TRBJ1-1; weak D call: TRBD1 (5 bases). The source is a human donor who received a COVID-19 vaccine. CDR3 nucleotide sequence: TGTGCCAGCAGCTTAGGTGGGGGATACACTGAAGCTTTCTTT. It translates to CASSLGGGYTEAFF.